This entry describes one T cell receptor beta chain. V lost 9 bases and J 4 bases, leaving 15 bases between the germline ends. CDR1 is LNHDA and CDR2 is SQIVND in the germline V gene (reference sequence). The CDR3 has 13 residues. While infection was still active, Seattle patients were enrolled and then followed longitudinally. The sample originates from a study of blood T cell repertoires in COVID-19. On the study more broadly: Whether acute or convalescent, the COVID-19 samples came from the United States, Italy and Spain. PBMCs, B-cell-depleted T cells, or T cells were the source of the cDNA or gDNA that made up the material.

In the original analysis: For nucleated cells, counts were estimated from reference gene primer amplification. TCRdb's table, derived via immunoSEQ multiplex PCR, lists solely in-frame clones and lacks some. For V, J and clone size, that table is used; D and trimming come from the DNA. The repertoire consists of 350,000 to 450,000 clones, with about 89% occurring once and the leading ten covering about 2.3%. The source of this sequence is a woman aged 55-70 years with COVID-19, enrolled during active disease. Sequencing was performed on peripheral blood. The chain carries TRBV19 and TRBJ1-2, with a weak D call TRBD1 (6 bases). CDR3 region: CASSRGASYGYTF. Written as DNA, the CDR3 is TGTGCCAGCAGCCGGGGGGCCTCCTATGGCTACACCTTC.